This passage covers 13 T cell receptor beta chains from one sample sequenced in a study of cytomegalovirus exposure and HLA in healthy donors (dated by TCRdb to between 2016 and 2019). Preparation of the library involved the immunoSEQ multiplex PCR assay. For the multiplex PCR, a mixture combining 60 forward primers for TCR Vbeta segments and 13 reverse primers for TCR Jbeta segments was used. Entries here come from immuneACCESS through TCRdb and include only in-frame sequences with V and J called. Some clones fail to appear in such tables; in the studies checked, an unresolved V gene covers under half of the shortfall, and the cause of the remainder is unknown. The sample table shows roughly 130,000 clones, and around two thirds are seen once. The ten most abundant clones make up roughly 1.8% of the sample. Specimen: PBMCs. These receptors all come from a male donor in good health and CMV-seronegative.

The chain couples TRBV7-6 to TRBJ2-1, with D tentatively TRBD1 (5 bases). V was shortened by 3 bases and J by 9 bases, with 15 bases between the two germline ends. The CDR3 contains 14 residues. Germline V gene sequence: CDR1 SGHVS, CDR2 FNYEAQ. CDR3 protein: CASSFDQGAGEQFF. As DNA, the CDR3 is TGTGCCAGCAGCTTTGACCAGGGTGCTGGTGAGCAGTTCTTC.

The table lists this clone with a count of one. This rearrangement joins TRBV10-3 to TRBJ2-3, with 12 bases lining up with TRBD2. The CDR3 is 18 amino acids. From germline, CDR1 is ENHRY and CDR2 SYGVKD. With V trimmed by 2 bases and J by 0 bases, 6 bases remained unmatched. The CDR3 region is CAISEVRLAGVSTDTQYF. CDR3 bases: TGTGCCATCAGTGAGGTCCGACTAGCGGGGGTTAGCACAGATACGCAGTATTTT.

This rearrangement joins TRBV7-9 to TRBJ2-3; D is possibly TRBD1 (5 bases). V dropped 5 bases and J dropped 2 bases, with 17 bases sitting between them. The CDR3 totals 16 residues. CDR1 is SEHNR, CDR2 FQNEAQ, per germline (reference sequence). This CDR3 reads CASSPVLTDNTDTQYF. Written as DNA, the CDR3 is TGTGCCAGCAGCCCCGTCCTAACGGACAACACAGATACGCAGTATTTT.

This clone was counted only a few times. The chain joins TRBV5-6 to TRBJ1-4; 7 bases line up with TRBD1. Per germline, CDR1 SGHDT and CDR2 YYEEEE. This CDR3 is 11 amino acids long. After removal of 1 base from V and 15 bases from J, the junction contained 3 bases not matched to a gene. The CDR3 region has the DNA TGTGCCAGCAGCTTGAGGGACAGAGTGTTTTTT. This codes for CASSLRDRVFF. Supplemented by reference TRBV5-6 and TRBJ1-4, the full variable domain reads DAGVTQSPTHLIKTRGQQVTLRCSPKSGHDTVSWYQQALGQGPQFIFQYYEEEERQRGNFPDRFSGHQFPNYSSELNVNALLLGDSALYLCASSLRDRVFFGSGTQLSVL.

The rearrangement uses TRBV4-1 and TRBJ2-7; tentatively, D is TRBD2 (6 bases). CDR3 length equals 15 residues. The germline CDR1 and CDR2 sequences are MGHRA and YSYEKL. Between the trimmed V and J ends, which lost 2 bases and 7 bases, there was a span of 18 bases. The CDR3 sequence: CASSQTGTGDGEQYF. As DNA, the CDR3 is TGCGCCAGCAGCCAAACCGGGACTGGGGACGGAGAGCAGTACTTC.

The chain carries TRBV19 and TRBJ1-2; TRBD1 matches at 7 bases. The CDR3 is made up of 15 amino acids. The germline gives CDR1 LNHDA, CDR2 SQIVND (reference sequence). The V gene end was trimmed by 5 bases and the J gene end by 3 bases; junction bases not matched to a gene: 9. CDR3 nucleotides: TGTGCCAGTAGTCAAAAAACAGGGGACGACTATGGCTACACCTTC. This codes for CASSQKTGDDYGYTF. The entire variable domain, with the rest obtained from reference TRBV19 and TRBJ1-2, is as follows: DGGITQSPKYLFRKEGQNVTLSCEQNLNHDAMYWYRQDPGQGLRLIYYSQIVNDFQKGDIAEGYSVSREKKESFPLTVTSAQKNPTAFYLCASSQKTGDDYGYTFGSGTRLTVV.

The DNA of the CDR3 is TGTGCCAGCAGGGACGGGGGGGCACATCGAGGATCCGAGCAGTACTTC. Its translation is CASRDGGAHRGSEQYF. V and J are TRBV2 and TRBJ2-7; TRBD2 agrees at 8 bases. The V and J ends lost 6 bases and 6 bases, in that order; junction bases with no gene match: 16. Looked up from germline, CDR1 is SNHLY and CDR2 is FYNNEI. The CDR3 runs 16 residues. The whole variable domain, remainder taken from reference TRBV2 and TRBJ2-7, is EPEVTQTPSHQVTQMGQEVILRCVPISNHLYFYWYRQILGQKVEFLVSFYNNEISEKSEIFDDQFSVERPDGSNFTLKIRSTKLEDSAMYFCASRDGGAHRGSEQYFGPGTRLTVT.

This clone has a single count. The chain links TRBV9 to TRBJ2-7; D not certain. Germline V CDR1 and CDR2: SGDLS, YYNGEE. V dropped 2 bases and J dropped 3 bases, with 9 bases sitting between them. CDR3 length equals 13 residues. The CDR3 spells CASSVELNYEQYF. CDR3 DNA: TGTGCCAGCAGCGTCGAACTCAACTACGAGCAGTACTTC.

The sample holds a few counts of this clone. V and J are TRBV6-5 and TRBJ2-5; no definite D call. Germline V gene lookup returns CDR1 MNHEY and CDR2 SVGAGI. V was cut by 0 bases and J by 1 base, with 12 bases left in between. The CDR3 covers 16 residues. The CDR3 coding sequence is TGTGCCAGCAGTTACTCGGAAGAGGCGATCCAAGAGACCCAGTACTTC. It encodes CASSYSEEAIQETQYF.

V gene TRBV6-1 combines with J gene TRBJ2-1; 7 bases are shared with TRBD1. CDR3 size: 13 residues. V dropped 7 bases and J dropped 5; count of bases not matched to a gene: 5. Germline-derived CDR1 and CDR2 are MNHNS and SASEGT. The DNA of the CDR3 is TGTGCCAGCAAGGGACAGTTAGACAATGAGCAGTTCTTC. As protein: CASKGQLDNEQFF.

This chain joins TRBV6-5 and TRBJ2-5; 9 bases are a match to TRBD1. Per germline, CDR1 MNHEY and CDR2 SVGAGI. The CDR3 has 14 amino acids. Unmatched junction bases numbered 9, after V lost 8 bases and J lost 5 bases. The CDR3 here is CASSSGTGPETQYF. For the CDR3, the DNA is TGTGCCAGCTCCTCCGGGACAGGGCCCGAGACCCAGTACTTC.

V usage is TRBV13 and J usage is TRBJ2-5; 10 bases map to TRBD1. TRBJ2-7 explains the end of the DNA better; the J call may be wrong. Germline CDR1 reads PRHDT; CDR2 reads FYEKMQ (reference sequence). The CDR3 length is 12 residues. The CDR3 DNA reads TGTGCCATAGGGACAGGGGCCCACGAGCAGTACTTC. Protein product: CAIGTGAHEQYF.

CDR3 residues: CASSPGGGNQPQHF. The CDR3 DNA reads as TGTGCCAGCTCACCCGGCGGAGGCAATCAGCCCCAGCATTTT. The chain combines TRBV18 with TRBJ1-5; D remains unclear. V shed 3 bases and J shed 2 bases, with 8 bases lying between them. Per germline, CDR1 KGHSH and CDR2 LQKENI. The CDR3 length is 14 residues. The full variable domain, with the rest looked up from reference TRBV18 and TRBJ1-5, is NAGVMQNPRHLVRRRGQEARLRCSPMKGHSHVYWYRQLPEEGLKFMVYLQKENIIDESGMPKERFSAEFPKEGPSILRIQQVVRGDSAAYFCASSPGGGNQPQHFGDGTRLSIL.